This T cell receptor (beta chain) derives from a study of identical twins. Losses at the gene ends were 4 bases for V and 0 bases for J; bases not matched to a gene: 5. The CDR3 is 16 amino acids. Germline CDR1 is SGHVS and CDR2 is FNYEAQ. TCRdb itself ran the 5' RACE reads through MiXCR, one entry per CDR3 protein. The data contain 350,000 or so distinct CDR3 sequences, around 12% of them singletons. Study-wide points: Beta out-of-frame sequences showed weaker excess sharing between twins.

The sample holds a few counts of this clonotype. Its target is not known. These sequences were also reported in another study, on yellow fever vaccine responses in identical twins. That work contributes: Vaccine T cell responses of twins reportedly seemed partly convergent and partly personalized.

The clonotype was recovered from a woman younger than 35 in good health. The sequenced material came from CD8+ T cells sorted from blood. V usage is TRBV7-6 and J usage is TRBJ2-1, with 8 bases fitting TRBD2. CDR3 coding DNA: TGTGCCAGCAGCTGGGATAGCGGGGCCTCCTACAATGAGCAGTTCTTC. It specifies CASSWDSGASYNEQFF.